This T cell receptor beta chain was sequenced during a study of T cells after yellow fever vaccination. Study context: The authors prepared low-cell-number fractions using SMART-Seq v4 Ultra Low Input. Broader study findings: Though it reached lower strength, the secondary response hit its peak faster, day 5 versus 15. Researchers cautioned that FACS-sorted repertoires could harbor abundant clonotypes contaminating from the bulk population. The booster saw the reappearance of most primary-vaccination clones (around 96% CD4, around 88% CD8).

There are 13 residues in the CDR3. Germline V lookup: CDR1 WSHSY, CDR2 SAAADI. V gave up 6 bases and J gave up 5 bases, with 13 bases separating them. As concerns this clonotype: Its antigen is not known.

From the 5' RACE reads, TCRdb called clonotypes with MiXCR, one entry per CDR3 protein. The sample holds 320,000 or so distinct CDR3 sequences, around 8.1% seen once. Here the sequenced sample was PBMCs, taken roughly 46 days after the first yellow fever vaccination. This rearrangement joins TRBV10-2 to TRBJ1-2, with a tentative D call TRBD1 (6 bases). This receptor was identified in a man between 18 and 35 years old who received the YFV17D yellow fever vaccine. Here the CDR3 reads CASRAGTRYGYTF. Written as DNA, the CDR3 is TGCGCCAGCAGAGCCGGGACACGGTATGGCTACACCTTC.